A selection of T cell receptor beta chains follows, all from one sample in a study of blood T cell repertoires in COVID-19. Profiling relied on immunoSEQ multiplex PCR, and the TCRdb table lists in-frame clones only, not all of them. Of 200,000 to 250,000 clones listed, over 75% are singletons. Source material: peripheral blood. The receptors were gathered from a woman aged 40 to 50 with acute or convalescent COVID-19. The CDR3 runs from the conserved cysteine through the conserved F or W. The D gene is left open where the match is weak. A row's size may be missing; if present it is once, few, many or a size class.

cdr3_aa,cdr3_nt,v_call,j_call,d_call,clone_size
CASSKVCRTNQPQHF,TGTGCCAGCAGCAAAGTTTGCCGAACTAATCAGCCCCAGCATTTT,TRBV21-1,TRBJ1-5,-,-
CASSLSWGGTQNTEAFF,TGTGCCAGCAGTTTATCATGGGGCGGGACGCAGAACACTGAAGCTTTCTTT,TRBV27,TRBJ1-1,-,-
CASTPWTSGATYNEQFF,TGTGCCAGTACCCCCTGGACTAGCGGGGCCACCTACAATGAGCAGTTCTTC,TRBV19,TRBJ2-1,TRBD2,once
CASSLWSTEGYTF,TGTGCCAGCAGCTTGTGGTCCACGGAGGGCTACACCTTC,TRBV5-4,TRBJ1-2,-,-
CASTEGNSYNEQFF,TGTGCCAGTACAGAGGGTAACTCCTACAATGAGCAGTTCTTC,TRBV19,TRBJ2-1,-,-
CASSAQRGGRETQYF,TGTGCCAGCAGTGCCCAGCGGGGGGGCCGGGAGACCCAGTACTTC,TRBV2,TRBJ2-5,TRBD2,-
CASSEGQTTTNEKLFF,TGTGCCAGCAGTGAAGGACAGACCACAACTAATGAAAAACTGTTTTTT,TRBV2,TRBJ1-4,-,-
CASSATRTSTEAFF,TGTGCCAGCAGTGCAACCCGGACTAGCACTGAAGCTTTCTTT,TRBV6-2/TRBV6-3,TRBJ1-1,-,-
CASSFPGQGSNEQFF,TGTGCCAGCAGCTTTCCGGGACAGGGGTCCAATGAGCAGTTCTTC,TRBV7-9,TRBJ2-1,TRBD1,-
CASSTLLEGGARTEAFF,TGTGCCAGCAGCACCCTCCTCGAAGGGGGGGCACGGACTGAAGCTTTCTTT,TRBV27,TRBJ1-1,-,-
CASSIDWPGNYGYTF,TGTGCCAGTAGTATAGATTGGCCGGGAAACTATGGCTACACCTTC,TRBV19,TRBJ1-2,-,many
CASSPTGGKSDEQFF,TGTGCCAGCAGCCCTACGGGGGGTAAAAGCGATGAGCAGTTCTTC,TRBV11-1,TRBJ2-1,TRBD2,-
CASSEWGTGGTEAFF,TGCGCCAGCAGTGAGTGGGGGACAGGGGGCACTGAAGCTTTCTTT,TRBV10-2,TRBJ1-1,TRBD1,once
CASSEIRDSPTEAFF,TGTGCCAGTAGTGAAATACGGGACAGCCCCACTGAAGCTTTCTTT,TRBV19,TRBJ1-1,TRBD1,-
CAWSVKRNEKLFF,TGTGCCTGGAGTGTAAAGAGGAATGAAAAACTGTTTTTT,TRBV30,TRBJ1-4,-,once
CASREEGASQPQHF,TGTGCCAGCAGAGAAGAGGGGGCGAGTCAGCCCCAGCATTTT,TRBV6-1,TRBJ1-5,TRBD1,-
CASSRQVRYGYTF,TGTGCCAGCAGCCGACAGGTCCGCTATGGCTACACCTTC,TRBV28,TRBJ1-2,-,once
CASDPRGTPNYGYTF,TGTGCCAGCGATCCTCGCGGGACCCCCAACTATGGCTACACCTTC,TRBV19,TRBJ1-2,-,-
CASSEFHRRVQETQYF,TGTGCCAGCAGTGAGTTCCACAGGAGGGTCCAAGAGACCCAGTACTTC,TRBV6-1,TRBJ2-5,-,-
CASSGTGGNTIYF,TGTGCCAGCAGTGGGACAGGGGGGAACACCATATATTTT,TRBV2,TRBJ1-3,TRBD1,-
CASSPGTGFGEQFF,TGTGCCAGCAGCCCCGGGACAGGGTTCGGCGAGCAGTTCTTC,TRBV6-4,TRBJ2-1,TRBD1,-
CASSASSSGGPLHEQFF,TGTGCCAGCAGCGCAAGTTCTAGCGGGGGACCACTCCATGAGCAGTTCTTC,TRBV9,TRBJ2-1,TRBD2,-
CASNRRGVKYGYTF,TGTGCCAGCAATAGACGGGGGGTAAAATATGGCTACACCTTC,TRBV5-6,TRBJ1-2,-,-
CASSQGWGQPNEKLFF,TGTGCCAGCAGCCAAGGGTGGGGACAGCCTAATGAAAAACTGTTTTTT,TRBV3-1/TRBV3-2,TRBJ1-4,TRBD1,-
CASSQEERPLSGNTIYF,TGCGCCAGCAGCCAAGAAGAGCGGCCGCTCTCTGGAAACACCATATATTTT,TRBV4-1,TRBJ1-3,-,-
CASSWDRPNTEAFF,TGCGCCAGCAGCTGGGACAGGCCCAACACTGAAGCTTTCTTT,TRBV5-1,TRBJ1-1,TRBD1,-
CASSDSGANYGYTF,TGTGCCAGCAGTGACTCAGGGGCTAACTATGGCTACACCTTC,TRBV6-4,TRBJ1-2,-,-
CASSIRDRVFTNYGYTF,TGTGCCAGCAGCATCCGGGACAGGGTGTTCACTAACTATGGCTACACCTTC,TRBV9,TRBJ1-2,TRBD1,-
CASSLQPESEKLFF,TGTGCCAGCAGCCTACAACCCGAATCGGAAAAACTGTTTTTT,TRBV3-1/TRBV3-2,TRBJ1-4,-,-
CASGSVLVGGSNQPQHF,TGTGCTAGTGGTTCCGTCCTGGTTGGGGGGAGCAATCAGCCCCAGCATTTT,TRBV12-5,TRBJ1-5,-,-
CASSTNRDREDGYTF,TGTGCCAGCAGCACCAACCGGGACAGGGAAGATGGCTACACCTTC,TRBV21-1,TRBJ1-2,-,-
CAIRKQGTTEAFF,TGTGCCATCAGGAAACAGGGTACCACTGAAGCTTTCTTT,TRBV10-3,TRBJ1-1,-,-
CASSIDVMGPKENEQFF,TGTGCCAGTAGTATAGATGTGATGGGGCCGAAGGAAAATGAGCAGTTCTTC,TRBV19,TRBJ2-1,-,-
CASSGRRGGGTDTQYF,TGTGCCAGCAGCGGGAGGCGGGGGGGTGGCACAGATACGCAGTATTTT,TRBV5-4,TRBJ2-3,TRBD2,-
CASQAAGANVLTF,TGTGCCTCACAGGCTGCTGGGGCCAACGTCCTGACTTTC,TRBV30,TRBJ2-6,-,-